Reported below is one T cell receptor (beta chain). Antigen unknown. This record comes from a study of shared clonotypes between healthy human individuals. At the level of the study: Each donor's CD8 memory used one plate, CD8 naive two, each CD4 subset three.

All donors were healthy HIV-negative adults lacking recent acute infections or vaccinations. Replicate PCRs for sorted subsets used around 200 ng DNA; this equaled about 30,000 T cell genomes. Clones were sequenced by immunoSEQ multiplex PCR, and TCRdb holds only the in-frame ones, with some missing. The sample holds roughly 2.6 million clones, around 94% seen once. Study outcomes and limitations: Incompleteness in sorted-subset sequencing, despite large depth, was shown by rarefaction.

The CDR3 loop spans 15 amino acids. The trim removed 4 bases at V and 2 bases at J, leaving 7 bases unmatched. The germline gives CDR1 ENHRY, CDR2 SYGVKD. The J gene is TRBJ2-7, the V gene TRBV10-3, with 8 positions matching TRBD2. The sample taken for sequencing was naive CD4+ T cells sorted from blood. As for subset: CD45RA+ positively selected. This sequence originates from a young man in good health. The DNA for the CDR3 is TGTGCCATCAGTGGGGTTAATAGCGGGACCTACGAGCAGTACTTC. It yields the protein CAISGVNSGTYEQYF.